What follows is one T cell receptor beta chain and its context. The source of the sample is a study of blood T cell repertoires in COVID-19. Study processing details: Amplified reference gene primers provided the basis for estimating nucleated cell counts. Assay: immunoSEQ multiplex PCR; the TCRdb copy retains only in-frame clones and omits some. V and J calls and clone size are given by that table; D and trimming were obtained from the DNA. The repertoire has fewer than 300,000 clones, 88% of them found once; the top ten carry 9% to 9.5%. The ends lost 8 bases at V and 6 bases at J; junction bases unmatched: 14. The CDR3 has 15 residues. Germline assignment: CDR1 MNHEY and CDR2 SVGAGI.

The chain combines TRBV6-5 with TRBJ2-7, with 9 nucleotides matching TRBD1. This sequence originates from a young man with active or convalescent COVID-19. Sequencing was carried out using peripheral blood. The CDR3 nucleotides are TGTGCCAGCGGATCGTCCGGGACAGGGCGGTTCGAGCAGTACTTC. As protein: CASGSSGTGRFEQYF.